This T cell receptor (beta chain) was observed in a study of blood T cell repertoires in COVID-19. Per the original methods: Nucleated cell number was recorded as an estimate derived from reference gene primer amplification. Sequenced by immunoSEQ multiplex PCR; TCRdb stores in-frame clones only, minus some. The D gene and trimming were derived from the DNA, and the V and J assignments and clone size from that table. The sample carries some 520,000 clones, about 88% recorded once. Germline V lookup: CDR1 MGHDK, CDR2 SYGVNS. CDR3 length: 14 amino acids. The J segment lost 0 bases and the V segment lost 4 bases, leaving 1 base of the junction unmatched. This clone has just a few counts.

The chain links TRBV25-1 to TRBJ2-7; 9 nucleotides agree with TRBD2. This receptor was obtained from a man aged 18 to 29 with COVID-19, enrolled during active disease. The sample comprised peripheral blood. The DNA for the CDR3 is TGTGCCAGCAGTGCTAGCGGGACCTCCTACGAGCAGTACTTC. Amino acid sequence: CASSASGTSYEQYF.